The 24 T cell receptor beta chains in this list originate from one sample, sequenced in a study of cytomegalovirus exposure and HLA in healthy donors. The PCR employed 60 Vbeta primers together with 13 Jbeta primers. Produced via immunoSEQ multiplex PCR; TCRdb's table is partial and in-frame only. The sample yields tens of thousands of clones, approximately 77% seen once. The specimen sequenced was PBMCs. These receptors came from a woman aged 45 to 65 in good health and CMV-seronegative.

The rearrangement uses TRBV9 and TRBJ2-1, with D perhaps matching TRBD1 (6 bases). Germline V gene lookup returns CDR1 SGDLS and CDR2 YYNGEE. The CDR3 runs to 14 residues. With 0 bases removed from V and 8 bases from J, the gap between germline ends came to 12 bases. The CDR3 region has the DNA TGTGCCAGCAGCGTAGGACAGGCCTTCGATGAGCAGTTCTTC. It codes for CASSVGQAFDEQFF. Together with reference TRBV9 and TRBJ2-1, the CDR3 gives the full variable domain: DSGVTQTPKHLITATGQRVTLRCSPRSGDLSVYWYQQSLDQGLQFLIQYYNGEERAKGNILERFSAQQFPDLHSELNLSSLELGDSALYFCASSVGQAFDEQFFGPGTRLTVL.

This chain uses TRBV6-5 with TRBJ2-7; 8 bases match TRBD2. Germline V gene sequence: CDR1 MNHEY, CDR2 SVGAGI. The trim removed 9 bases at V and 4 bases at J, leaving 8 bases unmatched. The CDR3 is made up of 13 amino acids. The CDR3 DNA sequence: TGTGCCAGTGGGGAAGCTAGCGGGTACGAGCAGTACTTC. Translating gives CASGEASGYEQYF.

The chain's CDR3 is CASRGGDTEAFF. For the CDR3, the DNA is TGTGCCAGCAGGGGAGGGGACACTGAAGCTTTCTTT. V is TRBV6-5 and J is TRBJ1-1; weak D call: TRBD1 (5 bases). CDR3 length equals 12 residues. The germline V and J ends were trimmed by 6 bases and 3 bases, with 8 bases remaining between them. CDR1 and CDR2 (germline): MNHEY, SVGAGI.

V is TRBV30 and J is TRBJ2-6, with 9 bases that match TRBD2. The CDR3 has 14 residues. Germline trimming cut 5 bases from V and 2 bases from J; bases unmatched to any gene: 1. The germline V gene encodes CDR1 GTSNPN and CDR2 SVGIG (reference sequence). This CDR3 is CAWAGGAGANVLTF. DNA for the CDR3: TGTGCCTGGGCGGGGGGGGCTGGGGCCAACGTCCTGACTTTC.

The rearrangement uses TRBV5-4 and TRBJ2-2, with D possibly being TRBD1 (6 bases). Trimming pared 1 base from V and 6 bases from J, leaving 13 bases between. Looked up from germline, CDR1 is SGHNT and CDR2 is YYREEE (reference sequence). CDR3 size: 15 residues. Written as DNA, the CDR3 is TGTGCCAGCAGCTTGATTGGGGGCCAGGCCGGGGAGCTGTTTTTT. Its protein is CASSLIGGQAGELFF.

This clone occurred a few times. V usage is TRBV28 and J usage is TRBJ2-7, with no clear D. The CDR3 consists of 12 residues. Germline assignment: CDR1 MDHEN and CDR2 SYDVKM. V lost 5 bases and J 5 bases, leaving 10 bases between the germline ends. The CDR3 nucleotides are TGTGCCAGCAGTCCCGTCCGTAACGAGCAGTACTTC. As protein: CASSPVRNEQYF.

J is TRBJ1-1 and V is TRBV7-8; D not resolved. Germline V CDR1 and CDR2: SGHVS, FQNEAQ. The ends were cut back, 8 bases at V and 4 bases at J, with 8 bases in the middle. The CDR3 has 11 residues. The CDR3 loop is CASGYGTEAFF. The CDR3 coding sequence is TGTGCCAGCGGTTACGGCACTGAAGCTTTCTTT.

CDR3 protein: CASSGDSNTGELFF. The CDR3 DNA sequence: TGTGCCAGCAGTGGAGACAGTAACACCGGGGAGCTGTTTTTT. This chain connects TRBV6-5 to TRBJ2-2, with D possibly matching TRBD1 (5 bases). Germline V lookup: CDR1 MNHEY, CDR2 SVGAGI. V lost 5 bases and J lost 2, with 9 bases in between. The CDR3 runs 14 residues.

The rearrangement links TRBV27 to TRBJ1-1; tentative D call: TRBD1 (6 bases). Germline CDR1 is MNHEY and CDR2 is SMNVEV (reference sequence). The CDR3 is 14 residues long. The V end lost 5 bases, the J end lost 1 base, and 11 bases lay between the germline ends. The CDR3 is CASSPQDRNTEAFF. The CDR3 DNA is TGTGCCAGCAGTCCGCAGGACAGGAACACTGAAGCTTTCTTT.

This clone was seen only a few times. The rearrangement joins TRBV4-3 to TRBJ2-7; D is possibly TRBD1 (6 bases). The CDR3 length is 16 residues. Germline-derived CDR1 and CDR2 are LGHNA and YSLEER. The V end lost 1 base, the J end lost 6 bases, and 19 bases lay between the germline ends. CDR3 sequence (DNA): TGCGCCAGCAGCCAAGCTCTAGGGGGTGGGATACGCGAGCAGTACTTC. Translating it yields CASSQALGGGIREQYF.

The J gene is TRBJ2-2, the V gene TRBV4-2; the D is unclear. The CDR3 consists of 17 residues. Germline V gives CDR1 LGHNA, CDR2 YNFKEQ. V shed 0 bases and J shed 6 bases, with 17 bases lying between them. CDR3 loop: CASSQDSASVLPGELFF. The CDR3 DNA sequence: TGTGCCAGCAGCCAAGATAGTGCGTCGGTTTTGCCCGGGGAGCTGTTTTTT.

Note on this clone: This CDR3 is also generated by other DNA sequences in the sample. The chain has TRBV18 and TRBJ1-5, with D possibly being TRBD1 (6 bases). Germline V gene data show CDR1 as KGHSH and CDR2 as LQKENI. V lost 5 bases and J lost 4, with 12 bases in between. The CDR3 covers 14 residues. This chain's CDR3 is CASSLAGDNQPQHF. The CDR3 bases are TGTGCCAGCTCATTGGCAGGGGATAATCAGCCCCAGCATTTT.

This clone was detected only once. J is TRBJ2-3 and V is TRBV29-1, with D possibly matching TRBD1 (5 bases). V lost 7 bases and J 3 bases, leaving 14 bases between the germline ends. This CDR3 spans 13 amino acids. Germline V gives CDR1 SQVTM, CDR2 ANQGSEA. CDR3 protein: CSASRDTTDTQYF. The DNA of the CDR3 is TGCAGCGCCTCCAGGGATACGACAGATACGCAGTATTTT.

The V and J genes are TRBV7-9 and TRBJ2-5, with 11 bases identical to TRBD2. This CDR3 has 14 residues. Trimming at V came to 4 bases and at J to 5 bases, leaving 3 bases not matched to a gene. CDR1 and CDR2 (germline): SEHNR, FQNEAQ (reference sequence). Here the CDR3 reads CASSSTSGAETQYF. CDR3 nucleotides: TGTGCCAGCAGCTCGACTAGCGGGGCGGAGACCCAGTACTTC.

The chain employs TRBV7-3 and TRBJ2-1; 11 bases align to TRBD2. This CDR3 has 16 residues. The V segment lost 5 bases and the J segment 5 bases; nucleotides outside the gene matches: 8. Germline loops: CDR1 SGHTA, CDR2 FQGTGA. This chain's CDR3 is CASSPSLAGGDNEQFF. The CDR3 DNA reads as TGTGCCAGCAGCCCCTCTTTAGCGGGAGGGGACAATGAGCAGTTCTTC.

J is TRBJ2-7 and V is TRBV6-1; D might be TRBD1 (5 bases). Trimming took 8 bases from V and 2 from J, leaving 16 bases between them. There are 14 residues in the CDR3. The germline V gene has CDR1 MNHNS and CDR2 SASEGT. The CDR3 sequence is CASSDQGLAYEQYF. For the CDR3, the DNA is TGTGCCAGCTCTGACCAGGGATTGGCCTACGAGCAGTACTTC.

The sample holds a few counts of this clone. This sequence joins TRBV28 and TRBJ2-7; maybe TRBD2 (5 bases). V dropped 5 bases and J dropped 2 bases, with 16 bases sitting between them. Per germline, CDR1 MDHEN and CDR2 SYDVKM. The CDR3 extends over 15 amino acids. The CDR3 nucleotides read TGTGCCAGCAGTACCCCGTCGACCGGGGCCTACGAGCAGTACTTC. Its translation is CASSTPSTGAYEQYF.

This clone qualifies as medium-sized. The chain couples TRBV4-3 to TRBJ1-2; the D is unclear. Germline V gene data show CDR1 as LGHNA and CDR2 as YSLEER. Trimming pared 1 base from V and 2 bases from J, leaving 8 bases between. This CDR3 has 14 amino acids. CDR3 amino acids: CASSQGRQNYGYTF. In nucleotides, the CDR3 is TGCGCCAGCAGCCAAGGTCGACAAAACTATGGCTACACCTTC.

The V call is TRBV7-6, the J call TRBJ2-7, with 9 bases aligning to TRBD2. This CDR3 has 14 residues. From germline, CDR1 is SGHVS and CDR2 FNYEAQ. V shed 3 bases and J 7 bases; nucleotides not matched to a gene: 7. The CDR3 protein is CASSFSGSLWEQYF. CDR3 nucleotide sequence: TGTGCCAGCAGCTTTAGCGGGAGCTTGTGGGAGCAGTACTTC.

The chain has TRBV9 and TRBJ1-4; perhaps TRBD1 as D (6 bases). Germline values: CDR1 SGDLS, CDR2 YYNGEE. V lost 0 bases, J lost 6 bases, and 9 bases lay in between. This CDR3 spans 14 amino acids. CDR3: CASSVGGGDEKLFF. For the CDR3, the DNA is TGTGCCAGCAGCGTAGGGGGGGGCGATGAAAAACTGTTTTTT.

With respect to this clone: Other nucleotide sequences in the sample specify the same CDR3. The rearrangement links TRBV7-2 to TRBJ2-2; possible D gene TRBD1, 6 bases. The germline V and J ends were trimmed by 5 bases and 1 base, with 8 bases remaining between them. The length of the CDR3 is 14 residues. Per the germline V gene, CDR1 is SGHTA and CDR2 is FQGNSA. The DNA of the CDR3 is TGTGCCAGCAGCCCACAGGGGAACACCGGGGAGCTGTTTTTT. This encodes CASSPQGNTGELFF.

This clone was detected only a few times. The chain combines TRBV4-2 with TRBJ2-6; D ambiguous. Germline CDR1 is LGHNA and CDR2 is YNFKEQ. The CDR3 consists of 16 residues. Between the trimmed V and J ends, which lost 0 bases and 2 bases, there was a span of 8 bases. The chain's CDR3 is CASSQDRGAGANVLTF. CDR3 in DNA: TGTGCCAGCAGCCAAGATCGCGGTGCTGGGGCCAACGTCCTGACTTTC.

This chain joins TRBV7-9 and TRBJ1-2; TRBD1 matches at 8 bases. The CDR3 covers 13 residues. Germline V gives CDR1 SEHNR, CDR2 FQNEAQ (reference sequence). With 3 bases clipped from V and 7 bases from J, the junction kept 4 bases outside the gene matches. The CDR3 nucleotides read TGTGCCAGCAGCTTGGGACAGGCGCTTGGCTACACCTTC. Protein: CASSLGQALGYTF.

The V call is TRBV28, the J call TRBJ1-6, with D possibly matching TRBD1 (6 bases). Trimming took off 3 bases at V and 10 bases at J, with 10 bases between the two ends. The CDR3 is 13 residues long. Germline assignment: CDR1 MDHEN and CDR2 SYDVKM. The CDR3 region is CASSFRGKSPLHF. The CDR3 region has the DNA TGTGCCAGCAGTTTCAGGGGTAAATCACCCCTCCACTTT.